This is a list of T cell receptor beta chains from one sample in a study of blood T cell repertoires in COVID-19. Method: immunoSEQ multiplex PCR; TCRdb's copy keeps in-frame clones and lacks some. In the table there are 280,000 or so clones, about 85% of which are singletons. Sequencing was performed on PBMCs or T cells enriched from blood (not recorded which). These receptors were obtained from a woman in her forties or fifties who had recovered from COVID-19. The CDR3 runs from the conserved cysteine through the conserved F or W. A D gene is named only where the DNA matches it firmly. Some rows mark clone size as missing; the rest say once, few, many or name a class of expanded clone.

clone size | J gene | V gene | D gene | CDR3 protein | CDR3 DNA
many | TRBJ2-3 | TRBV2 | . | CASRAGEMDTQYF | TGTGCCAGCAGGGCAGGGGAGATGGATACGCAGTATTTT
. | TRBJ2-5 | TRBV6-2/TRBV6-3 | . | CASSYLGSTQETQYF | TGTGCCAGCAGTTACTTGGGCAGCACCCAAGAGACCCAGTACTTC
. | TRBJ1-5 | TRBV12-3/TRBV12-4 | . | CASSLPGVLPQHF | TGTGCCAGCAGTTTACCAGGGGTACTGCCCCAGCATTTT
. | TRBJ2-3 | TRBV15 | . | CATSRDGTGSTDTQYF | TGTGCCACCAGCAGAGACGGAACAGGGAGCACAGATACGCAGTATTTT
. | TRBJ1-3 | TRBV5-1 | . | CASSLQPTGSGNTIYF | TGCGCCAGCAGCCTACAACCGACAGGCTCTGGAAACACCATATATTTT
. | TRBJ1-1 | TRBV7-8 | TRBD1 | CASSLDRRTEAFF | TGTGCCAGCAGCTTGGACAGGCGCACTGAAGCTTTCTTT
. | TRBJ2-7 | TRBV6-5 | TRBD1 | CASILDRSAYEQYF | TGTGCCAGCATCTTGGACAGGTCCGCCTACGAGCAGTACTTC
. | TRBJ1-5 | TRBV27 | . | CASSFNSYNQPQHF | TGTGCCAGCAGTTTTAACAGTTACAATCAGCCCCAGCATTTT
once | TRBJ1-1 | TRBV19 | . | CASTQLSRVGTEAFF | TGTGCCAGTACCCAACTATCCAGGGTAGGGACTGAAGCTTTCTTT
. | TRBJ1-6 | TRBV3-1/TRBV3-2 | TRBD1 | CASSPDRGFSPLHF | TGTGCCAGCAGCCCGGACAGGGGCTTCTCACCCCTCCACTTT
. | TRBJ2-3 | TRBV11-3 | . | CASSLDGGVTDTQYF | TGTGCCAGCAGCTTAGATGGCGGGGTAACAGATACGCAGTATTTT
. | TRBJ2-3 | TRBV28 | TRBD2 | CASSIAGGIGIDTQYF | TGTGCCAGCAGTATAGCGGGGGGGATAGGTATAGATACGCAGTATTTT
. | TRBJ1-5 | TRBV2 | . | CASSEILRNQPQHF | TGTGCCAGCAGTGAAATACTCCGTAATCAGCCCCAGCATTTT
. | TRBJ2-2 | TRBV5-1 | TRBD2 | CASSQLAENTGELFF | TGCGCCAGCAGCCAACTAGCGGAGAACACCGGGGAGCTGTTTTTT
. | TRBJ2-2 | TRBV15 | TRBD2 | CATATSGNAGELFF | TGTGCCACCGCGACTAGCGGGAACGCCGGGGAGCTGTTTTTT
. | TRBJ1-3 | TRBV6-1 | . | CASSEYPDPGNTIYF | TGTGCCAGCAGTGAATATCCAGATCCTGGAAACACCATATATTTT